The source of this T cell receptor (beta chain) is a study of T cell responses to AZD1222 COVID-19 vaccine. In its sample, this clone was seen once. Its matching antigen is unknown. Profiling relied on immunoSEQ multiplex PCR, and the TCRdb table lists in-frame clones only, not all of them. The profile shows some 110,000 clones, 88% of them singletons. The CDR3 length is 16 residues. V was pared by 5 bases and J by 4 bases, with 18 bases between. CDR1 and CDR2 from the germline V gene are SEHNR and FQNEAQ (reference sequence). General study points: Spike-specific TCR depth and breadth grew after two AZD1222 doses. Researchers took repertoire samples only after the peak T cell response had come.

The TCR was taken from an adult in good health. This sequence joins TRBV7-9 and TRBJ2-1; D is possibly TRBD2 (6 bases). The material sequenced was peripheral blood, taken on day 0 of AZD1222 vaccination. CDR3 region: CASSRVRGAEYNEQFF. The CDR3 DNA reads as TGTGCCAGCAGCCGGGTGCGGGGTGCAGAGTACAATGAGCAGTTCTTC.